The 17 T cell receptor beta chains listed next were all sequenced from one sample in a study of blood T cell repertoires in COVID-19. Clones were read by immunoSEQ multiplex PCR, and TCRdb kept only the in-frame ones, dropping some. The table lists approximately 94,000 clones, about 91% of them singletons, with about 5% in the top ten. The sequenced sample consisted of peripheral blood. The receptor set was obtained from a human donor in a cohort sampled during active COVID-19.

This CDR3 is CATSDFYPPGGLVNTQYF. Here the CDR3 DNA reads TGTGCCACCAGTGATTTCTACCCCCCAGGGGGCTTGGTTAATACGCAGTATTTT. This chain links TRBV24-1 with TRBJ2-3; TRBD1 agrees at 8 bases. This CDR3 is 18 amino acids long. Germline assignment: CDR1 KGHDR and CDR2 SFDVKD. V trimming: 1 base; J trimming: 7 bases; junction bases outside the gene matches: 15.

The chain uses TRBV7-2 and TRBJ1-5; 8 positions match TRBD1. Germline V gene lookup returns CDR1 SGHTA and CDR2 FQGNSA. The V segment lost 5 bases and the J segment 3 bases; nucleotides outside the gene matches: 6. There are 15 residues in the CDR3. The CDR3 here is CASSPQTGANQPQHF. The CDR3 DNA reads TGTGCCAGCAGCCCCCAGACAGGGGCCAATCAGCCCCAGCATTTT.

The chain carries TRBV5-1 and TRBJ2-5, with 9 nucleotides matching TRBD1. The CDR3 has 14 amino acids. Germline V lookup: CDR1 SGHRS, CDR2 YFSETQ. V lost 8 bases, J lost 5 bases, and 10 bases stayed unmatched. The DNA of the CDR3 is TGCGCCAGTGGGGTACAGGGGGCGAGGGAGACCCAGTACTTC. This codes for CASGVQGARETQYF.

The rearrangement joins TRBV6-6 to TRBJ2-7; D is possibly TRBD2 (6 bases). The CDR3 extends over 12 amino acids. Deletions cut 5 bases from V and 6 bases from J, with 11 bases between. CDR1 is MNHNY, CDR2 SVGAGI, per germline (reference sequence). As DNA, the CDR3 is TGTGCCAGCAGTCACCTGGGGGGCGAGCAGTACTTC. It yields the protein CASSHLGGEQYF.

The genes are TRBV30 and TRBJ1-4; D gene ambiguous. Germline CDR1 is GTSNPN and CDR2 is SVGIG (reference sequence). The length of the CDR3 is 14 residues. Trimming took 4 bases from V and 8 from J, leaving 17 bases between them. The CDR3 sequence: CAWTRSLAEEKLFF. CDR3 DNA: TGTGCCTGGACTCGGTCTTTAGCGGAGGAAAAACTGTTTTTT.

The gene calls are TRBV7-6 and TRBJ2-3; 9 nucleotides match TRBD1. Germline values: CDR1 SGHVS, CDR2 FNYEAQ. This CDR3 comprises 15 residues. The V segment lost 3 bases and the J segment 3 bases; nucleotides outside the gene matches: 4. CDR3 protein: CASSLDRGGTDTQYF. The CDR3 DNA is TGTGCCAGCAGCTTGGACAGGGGTGGGACAGATACGCAGTATTTT. Full variable domain (missing parts from reference TRBV7-6 and TRBJ2-3): GAGVSQSPRYKVTKRGQDVALRCDPISGHVSLYWYRQALGQGPEFLTYFNYEAQQDKSGLPNDRFSAERPEGSISTLTIQRTEQRDSAMYRCASSLDRGGTDTQYFGPGTRLTVL.

The chain couples TRBV4-3 to TRBJ2-2; TRBD2 is a possible D gene (5 bases). Germline V lookup: CDR1 LGHNA, CDR2 YSLEER. There are 13 residues in the CDR3. Trimming took off 4 bases at V and 5 bases at J, with 8 bases between the two ends. CDR3 nucleotide sequence: TGCGCCAGCAGCCTTAGCGAGACCGGGGAGCTGTTTTTT. Its translation: CASSLSETGELFF.

The gene calls are TRBV9 and TRBJ2-7, with 8 nucleotides matching TRBD2. The V gene end was trimmed by 3 bases and the J gene end by 6 bases; junction bases not matched to a gene: 8. The CDR3 runs to 14 residues. Germline assignment: CDR1 SGDLS and CDR2 YYNGEE. CDR3 DNA: TGTGCCAGCAGCGCATATGGACTAGCTGGCGAGCAGTACTTC. It translates to CASSAYGLAGEQYF.

With respect to this clone: Germline is not matched at one junction end, which may reflect a read error. The rearrangement links TRBV11-2 to TRBJ2-7; 9 bases align to TRBD2. Germline CDR1 reads SGHAT; CDR2 reads FQNNGV. This CDR3 is built from 14 residues. CDR3 sequence reads: CASRLAGAIHEQYF. The CDR3 bases are TGTGCCAGCAGGTTAGCGGGAGCGATCCACGAGCAGTACTTC.

The gene calls are TRBV5-1 and TRBJ2-7, with D tentatively TRBD2 (6 bases). The CDR3 spans 15 residues. Between the trimmed V and J ends, which lost 0 bases and 1 base, there was a span of 11 bases. Germline V gene lookup returns CDR1 SGHRS and CDR2 YFSETQ. In nucleotides, the CDR3 is TGCGCCAGCAGCTTGGGTGCTAGCGTTTCCTACGAGCAGTACTTC. Protein: CASSLGASVSYEQYF.

A note on this clone: A junction boundary mismatches the germline segment, possibly from a read error. This chain uses TRBV11-2 with TRBJ2-7; 8 bases are shared with TRBD1. This CDR3 is 14 amino acids long. CDR1 and CDR2 (germline): SGHAT, FQNNGV. The CDR3 protein is CASSLDRGPYEQYF. CDR3 coding DNA: TGTGCCAGCAGCCTAGACAGGGGTCCTTACGAGCAGTACTTC.

This sequence joins TRBV4-1 and TRBJ2-5; 10 bases align to TRBD2. The CDR3 runs to 16 residues. V lost 0 bases and J lost 4; bases outside the gene matches: 5. Germline-derived CDR1 and CDR2 are MGHRA and YSYEKL. CDR3 bases: TGCGCCAGCAGCCAAGATAGCGGGAGGAGAGGAGAGACCCAGTACTTC. It yields the protein CASSQDSGRRGETQYF.

The V and J genes are TRBV19 and TRBJ1-2; D is unresolved. This CDR3 is built from 14 residues. From germline, CDR1 is LNHDA and CDR2 SQIVND (reference sequence). The V gene lost 0 bases and the J gene lost 6 bases, with 11 bases spanning the gap. Written as DNA, the CDR3 is TGTGCCAGTAGTATAGATAGAGGCCGGGATGGCTACACCTTC. This sequence encodes CASSIDRGRDGYTF.

This clone occurred once. V is TRBV3-1 (or the pseudogene TRBV3-2) and J is TRBJ2-1, with no clear D. This CDR3 contains 14 residues. V was shortened by 0 bases and J by 6 bases, with 9 bases between the two germline ends. CDR1 is LGHDT, CDR2 YNNKEL, per germline (reference sequence). The CDR3 protein is CASSQDPRGNEQFF. CDR3 nucleotides: TGTGCCAGCAGCCAAGACCCTAGAGGCAATGAGCAGTTCTTC.

The chain carries TRBV12-3 or TRBV12-4 and TRBJ2-7; D may be TRBD1 (5 bases). V was clipped by 6 bases and J by 3 bases, with 9 bases between them. The CDR3 loop spans 12 amino acids. CDR3: CASSSTVYEQYF. The CDR3, as DNA: TGTGCCAGCAGCTCGACAGTCTACGAGCAGTACTTC.

The J gene is TRBJ2-6, the V gene TRBV5-1, with 11 positions matching TRBD1. The CDR3 loop spans 17 amino acids. Germline V CDR1 and CDR2: SGHRS, YFSETQ. Trimming cost V 5 bases and J 4 bases; bases outside gene matches: 8. The CDR3 sequence: CASSVDRGQGGANVLTF. The CDR3 bases are TGCGCCAGCAGTGTGGACAGGGGGCAGGGAGGGGCCAACGTCCTGACTTTC.

This clone has only one observation. V gene TRBV19 combines with J gene TRBJ2-7; 7 nucleotides line up with TRBD2. V shed 3 bases, J shed 2 bases, and the junction held 7 bases outside the gene matches. The CDR3 totals 15 residues. Germline V gene lookup returns CDR1 LNHDA and CDR2 SQIVND (reference sequence). CDR3 in amino acids: CASSISGFMTYEQYF. The CDR3, as DNA: TGTGCCAGTAGTATTAGCGGGTTTATGACCTACGAGCAGTACTTC.